Shown below are 12 T cell receptor beta chains from a single sample sequenced in a study of shared clonotypes between healthy human individuals. Only in-frame clones appear in the TCRdb table, and some are missing; sequencing was by immunoSEQ multiplex PCR. The sample includes over a million clones, 65% to 80% of them seen just once. The sequenced sample was memory CD4+ T cells sorted from blood. Indicated subset: CD45RA-negative fraction. The receptors were sampled from a man between 18 and 35 years old in good health.

This clone came up a few times. CDR3 coding DNA: TGTGCCAGCGGCCCTAGGACAGGGATCACCGGGGAGCTGTTTTTT. Translating gives CASGPRTGITGELFF. The chain couples TRBV7-3 to TRBJ2-2; TRBD1 aligns across 8 bases. The CDR3 length is 15 residues. Trimming cost V 8 bases and J 4 bases; bases outside gene matches: 9. Germline CDR1 is SGHTA and CDR2 is FQGTGA.

This clone has more than one count but fewer than ten. This chain connects TRBV2 to TRBJ2-7; TRBD2 is a possible D gene (6 bases). The CDR3 consists of 12 residues. The germline V gene has CDR1 SNHLY and CDR2 FYNNEI. V gave up 3 bases and J gave up 7 bases, with 10 bases separating them. The CDR3 sequence is CASSEAGWEQYF. The CDR3, as DNA: TGTGCCAGCAGTGAGGCGGGGTGGGAGCAGTACTTC.

This clone was seen only a few times. The genes are TRBV9 and TRBJ2-5; weak D call: TRBD1 (6 bases). Germline V gene lookup returns CDR1 SGDLS and CDR2 YYNGEE. The CDR3 spans 14 residues. Trimming cost V 1 base and J 2 bases, with 9 bases left between them. Written as DNA, the CDR3 is TGTGCCAGCAGCGTAAATGGACAGCAAGAGACCCAGTACTTC. It yields the protein CASSVNGQQETQYF.

With respect to this clone: This likely reflects a read error, since a far larger clone is one base away. The chain has TRBV9 and TRBJ1-2; D is possibly TRBD1 (5 bases). This CDR3 region has 16 residues. Germline V gene sequence: CDR1 SGDLS, CDR2 YYNGEE. The germline V and J ends were trimmed by 4 bases and 5 bases, with 21 bases remaining between them. DNA of the CDR3: TGTGCCAGCAGCCCGGTGAGACAGAGCCTTGGGTATGGCTACACCTTC. It encodes CASSPVRQSLGYGYTF.

This sequence joins TRBV28 and TRBJ1-4, with no clear D. Germline values: CDR1 MDHEN, CDR2 SYDVKM. Trimming removed 4 bases at V and 6 bases at J, with 21 bases between. The CDR3 consists of 17 residues. The DNA for the CDR3 is TGTGCCAGCAGTTCTCCGCGGGGTATAAGGATTGATGAAAAACTGTTTTTT. Its translation: CASSSPRGIRIDEKLFF.

The chain has TRBV7-6 and TRBJ2-1; 12 positions agree with TRBD2. The CDR3 length is 16 residues. The J segment lost 9 bases and the V segment lost 1 base, leaving 7 bases of the junction unmatched. Germline CDR1 reads SGHVS; CDR2 reads FNYEAQ. The CDR3 bases are TGTGCCAGCAGCTTAGGACTAGCGGGAGAGTTAAGTGAGCAGTTCTTC. Amino acid sequence: CASSLGLAGELSEQFF.

The chain carries TRBV6-6 and TRBJ2-6, with TRBD1 identical over 7 bases. With 8 bases clipped from V and 2 bases from J, the junction kept 9 bases outside the gene matches. CDR3 length: 16 residues. Germline loops: CDR1 MNHNY, CDR2 SVGAGI (reference sequence). The CDR3 loop is CASVDRVNAGANVLTF. For the CDR3, the DNA is TGTGCCAGCGTCGACAGGGTTAATGCTGGGGCCAACGTCCTGACTTTC.

The rearrangement links TRBV21-1 to TRBJ2-7; the D call TRBD2 from the table was never checked on the DNA. TRBV21-1 is annotated as a pseudogene. The CDR3 contains 14 residues. CDR3 nucleotide sequence: TGTGCCAGCAGCAAAGAGTGGAGGTTTCCAACCGAGTACTTC. This sequence encodes CASSKEWRFPTEYF.

Concerning this clone: A read error is likely here: a far larger clone is one base away. This chain uses TRBV11-2 with TRBJ2-7, with 10 bases identical to TRBD1. Trimming at V came to 4 bases and at J to 7 bases, leaving 10 bases not matched to a gene. From germline, CDR1 is SGHAT and CDR2 FQNNGV. This CDR3 region has 15 residues. The CDR3 DNA follows: TGTGCCAGCAGCTCCCGGGGACAGGGGAATGGGGAGCAGTACTTC. Amino acid sequence: CASSSRGQGNGEQYF.

The chain links TRBV14 to TRBJ1-2, with D unclear. The CDR3 is 16 amino acids. The germline V and J ends were trimmed by 2 bases and 3 bases, with 16 bases remaining between them. CDR1 is SGHDN, CDR2 FVKESK, per germline. As DNA, the CDR3 is TGTGCCAGCAGCCAAAGGTCATCGGGAAGGGACTATGGCTACACCTTC. It codes for CASSQRSSGRDYGYTF.

The CDR3 DNA reads TGTGCCAGCAGCGGACTAGCGGGCTGGAGTGAGCAGTTCTTC. It encodes CASSGLAGWSEQFF. The V and J genes are TRBV27 and TRBJ2-1; 11 nucleotides match TRBD2. The CDR3 is 14 residues long. Germline V gene sequence: CDR1 MNHEY, CDR2 SMNVEV (reference sequence). V was clipped by 6 bases and J by 9 bases; unmatched bases: 7.

In its sample, this clone was seen once. The rearrangement links TRBV10-3 to TRBJ2-5; 7 bases are shared with TRBD2. V shed 6 bases, J shed 3 bases, and the junction held 4 bases outside the gene matches. Germline assignment: CDR1 ENHRY and CDR2 SYGVKD. This CDR3 has 13 amino acids. CDR3 sequence: CAISIAGKETQYF. CDR3 bases: TGTGCCATCAGCATAGCGGGTAAAGAGACCCAGTACTTC.